The TCR beta chain described here comes from a study of T cell responses to AZD1222 COVID-19 vaccine. General observations from the study: Mostly white British, mostly female donors; authors suggested clonal diversity may be underestimated. The reported proportion of spike-specific TCRs targeting unmutated variant regions was nearly half. Spike regions recognized by vaccine-associated CD4 TCRs spanned the protein, led by 160-218 and 743-854. The breadth and depth of Spike-specific TCRs increased once two AZD1222 doses had been given.

The CDR3 has 13 amino acids. From germline, CDR1 is SGHTA and CDR2 FQGNSA. V was trimmed by 1 base and J by 7 bases, leaving 10 bases between them. Of note for this clone: Its cognate antigen is unknown.

TCRdb keeps only in-frame clones here, not all; method: immunoSEQ multiplex PCR. The sample shows about 190,000 clones, roughly 91% of them seen only once. This sample comprised peripheral blood, obtained on day 0 of AZD1222 vaccination. This receptor was identified in an adult in good health. The V call is TRBV7-2, the J call TRBJ2-5, with D uncertain. CDR3 residues: CASSLGVRRTQYF. In DNA form, the CDR3 reads TGTGCCAGCAGCTTAGGCGTCAGAAGGACCCAGTACTTC.